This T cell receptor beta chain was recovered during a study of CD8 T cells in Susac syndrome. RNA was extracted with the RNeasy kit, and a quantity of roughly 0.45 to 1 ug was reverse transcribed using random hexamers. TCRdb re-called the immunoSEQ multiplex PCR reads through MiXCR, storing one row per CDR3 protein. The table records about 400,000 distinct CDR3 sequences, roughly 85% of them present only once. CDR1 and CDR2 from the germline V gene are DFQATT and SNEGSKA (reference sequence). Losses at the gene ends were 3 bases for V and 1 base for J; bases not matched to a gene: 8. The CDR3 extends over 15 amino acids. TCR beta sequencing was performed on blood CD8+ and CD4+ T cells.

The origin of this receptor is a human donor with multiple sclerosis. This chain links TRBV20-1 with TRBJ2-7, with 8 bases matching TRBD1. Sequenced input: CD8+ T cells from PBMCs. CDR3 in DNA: TGCAGTGCTAGGGTGCCGGGACAGGAGTCCTACGAGCAGTACTTC. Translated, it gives CSARVPGQESYEQYF.